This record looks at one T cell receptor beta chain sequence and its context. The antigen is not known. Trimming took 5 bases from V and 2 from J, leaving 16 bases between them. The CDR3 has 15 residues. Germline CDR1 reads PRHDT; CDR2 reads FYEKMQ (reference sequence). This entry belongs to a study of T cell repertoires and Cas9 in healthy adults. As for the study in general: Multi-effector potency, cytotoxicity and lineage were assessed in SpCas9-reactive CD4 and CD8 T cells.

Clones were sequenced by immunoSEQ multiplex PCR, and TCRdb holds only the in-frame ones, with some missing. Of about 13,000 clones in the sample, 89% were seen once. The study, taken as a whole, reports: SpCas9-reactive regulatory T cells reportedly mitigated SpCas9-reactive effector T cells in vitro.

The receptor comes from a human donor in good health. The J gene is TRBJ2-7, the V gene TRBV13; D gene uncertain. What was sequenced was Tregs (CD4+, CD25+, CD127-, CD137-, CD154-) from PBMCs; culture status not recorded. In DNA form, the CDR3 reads TGTGCCAGCAGCACCACTACAGCCTTACCCTACGAGCAGTACGTC. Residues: CASSTTTALPYEQYV.